These 10 T cell receptor beta chains were sequenced from one sample in a study of blood T cells in healthy people across ages. Using a J-beta primer mix together with a sample-barcoded 5' primer, a second PCR was run for 7 to 11 cycles. TCRdb called the 5' RACE reads again in MiXCR, with one record for every CDR3 protein. The table includes 1.8 million or so distinct CDR3 sequences, approximately 40% detected once. The sequenced sample consisted of blood. These receptors came from a human donor in good health.

This clonotype occurred a few times. The rearrangement links TRBV5-1 to TRBJ2-7; 8 nucleotides match TRBD1. The CDR3 sequence is 15 residues long. Trimming cost V 5 bases and J 5 bases; bases outside gene matches: 12. CDR1 is SGHRS and CDR2 is YFSETQ in the germline V gene. The DNA for the CDR3 is TGCGCCAGCAGTCCTGGACAGGGTATTTTCCACGAGCAGTACTTC. Translating it yields CASSPGQGIFHEQYF. The full variable domain, in which reference TRBV5-1 and TRBJ2-7 provide the parts outside the CDR3, is KAGVTQTPRYLIKTRGQQVTLSCSPISGHRSVSWYQQTPGQGLQFLFEYFSETQRNKGNFPGRFSGRQFSNSRSEMNVSTLELGDSALYLCASSPGQGIFHEQYFGPGTRLTVT.

The chain carries TRBV5-1 and TRBJ1-4; 8 nucleotides agree with TRBD1. The CDR3 spans 16 residues. Germline V CDR1 and CDR2: SGHRS, YFSETQ. The trim removed 4 bases at V and 5 bases at J, leaving 10 bases unmatched. This CDR3 is CASSPNGGQENEKLFF. The CDR3 bases are TGCGCCAGCAGCCCCAATGGGGGACAGGAGAATGAAAAACTGTTTTTT.

V usage is TRBV9 and J usage is TRBJ2-7; the D is unclear. Deletions cut 3 bases from V and 3 bases from J, with 16 bases between. The CDR3 length is 15 residues. Germline loops: CDR1 SGDLS, CDR2 YYNGEE. This CDR3 is CASSGLAEEIYEQYF. DNA of the CDR3: TGTGCCAGCAGCGGGTTGGCGGAAGAGATCTACGAGCAGTACTTC.

The chain couples TRBV12-3 or TRBV12-4 to TRBJ2-4, with D possibly matching TRBD1 (6 bases). Trimming took 6 bases from V and 8 from J, leaving 11 bases between them. CDR3 length: 12 amino acids. CDR3 sequence (DNA): TGTGCCAGCAGCACAGGGCCCGACATTCAGTACTTC. Its protein is CASSTGPDIQYF.

The chain couples TRBV6-6 to TRBJ2-4, with a tentative D call TRBD1 (6 bases). CDR1 and CDR2 (germline): MNHNY, SVGAGI (reference sequence). V was cut by 6 bases and J by 0 bases, with 15 bases left in between. This CDR3 comprises 16 residues. The CDR3 loop is CASSDRRVLAKNIQYF. In nucleotides, the CDR3 is TGTGCCAGCAGCGACAGGCGGGTACTAGCCAAAAACATTCAGTACTTC.

The chain employs TRBV19 and TRBJ1-2; 7 bases map to TRBD1. J lost 8 bases, V lost 4 bases, and 10 bases had no gene match. This CDR3 contains 14 residues. Germline V CDR1 and CDR2: LNHDA, SQIVND (reference sequence). The CDR3 is CASSRSRQGSGYTF. The CDR3 nucleotides read TGTGCCAGTAGTAGGTCCCGACAGGGAAGCGGCTACACCTTC.

The V gene is TRBV29-1, the J gene TRBJ2-1; 11 positions match TRBD2. The junction had 7 bases not matched to a gene; V was cut back by 1 base and J by 5 bases. From germline, CDR1 is SQVTM and CDR2 ANQGSEA. The CDR3 sequence is 16 residues long. The CDR3 DNA reads TGCAGCGTTGAAGGGGGGACTAGCGGTTCCCACAATGAGCAGTTCTTC. It yields the protein CSVEGGTSGSHNEQFF.

This clonotype was observed a few times. The chain joins TRBV5-1 to TRBJ1-2; tentatively, D is TRBD1 (6 bases). Germline loops: CDR1 SGHRS, CDR2 YFSETQ. The CDR3 is 16 amino acids. Deletions cut 0 bases from V and 8 bases from J, with 20 bases between. The CDR3 is CASSLGGLAGLWGYTF. As DNA, the CDR3 is TGCGCCAGCAGCTTGGGGGGGCTAGCGGGCTTGTGGGGCTACACCTTC.

The rearrangement joins TRBV9 to TRBJ2-3, with D uncertain. The V end lost 3 bases, the J end lost 3 bases, and 14 bases lay between the germline ends. The CDR3 runs to 15 residues. Germline CDR1 reads SGDLS; CDR2 reads YYNGEE. The CDR3 region is CASSASSTRTDTQYF. For the CDR3, the DNA is TGTGCCAGCAGCGCTTCCTCGACGCGTACAGATACGCAGTATTTT. The entire variable domain, with the rest obtained from reference TRBV9 and TRBJ2-3, is as follows: DSGVTQTPKHLITATGQRVTLRCSPRSGDLSVYWYQQSLDQGLQFLIQYYNGEERAKGNILERFSAQQFPDLHSELNLSSLELGDSALYFCASSASSTRTDTQYFGPGTRLTVL.

This clonotype was observed a few times. The chain is built from TRBV12-3 or TRBV12-4 and TRBJ2-7, with D maybe TRBD2 (5 bases). The V end was cut by 5 bases, the J end by 7 bases, with 24 bases between. The CDR3 is made up of 16 amino acids. This CDR3 reads CASSPPPWVERWEQYF. In DNA, the CDR3 is TGTGCCAGCAGTCCCCCACCTTGGGTAGAGCGGTGGGAGCAGTACTTC.